Below, 12 T cell receptor beta chains from the same sample are listed, as sequenced in a study of vaccination effects on CD4 cells after COVID-19. Sequencing was preceded by expansion of antigen-specific CD4+ T cells with viral peptide pools in the ViraFEST assay. At the end of more than 8 days of culture, CD4+ T cells were isolated. All vaccine recipients tested negative for nucleocapsid antibodies and had never contracted SARS-CoV-2 infection. Their recognized antigens are unknown. TCRdb keeps only in-frame clones here, not all; method: immunoSEQ multiplex PCR. Here the sample spans approximately 22,000 clones, roughly 80% being singletons. The sequencing here drew on CD4+ T cells from PBMCs cultured with HCoV-NL63 spike peptides, taken before COVID-19 vaccination. These TCRs come from a human donor who received a COVID-19 vaccine.

The chain has TRBV19 and TRBJ1-4; weak D call: TRBD1 (5 bases). Germline V gene data show CDR1 as LNHDA and CDR2 as SQIVND (reference sequence). The CDR3 totals 15 residues. V shed 2 bases and J shed 4 bases, with 11 bases lying between them. CDR3 residues: CASSIRGLRNEKLFF. The CDR3 bases are TGTGCCAGTAGTATACGGGGCTTGCGTAATGAAAAACTGTTTTTT.

The chain carries TRBV5-1 and TRBJ1-6, with D perhaps matching TRBD1 (6 bases). Trimming took 2 bases from V and 6 from J, leaving 12 bases between them. Germline CDR1 reads SGHRS; CDR2 reads YFSETQ. This CDR3 region has 15 residues. The DNA of the CDR3 is TGCGCCAGCAGCTTCTTCCAGGACAGTAATTCACCCCTCCACTTT. This translates into CASSFFQDSNSPLHF.

The chain has TRBV4-2 and TRBJ2-3, with D possibly TRBD2 on 6 matching bases. Germline CDR1 and CDR2: LGHNA and YNFKEQ. This CDR3 spans 17 amino acids. With 3 bases removed from V and 2 bases from J, the gap between germline ends came to 18 bases. In nucleotides, the CDR3 is TGTGCCAGCAGCCAGAGTAATTGGCGGGAAGCCACAGATACGCAGTATTTT. Protein product: CASSQSNWREATDTQYF.

This clone turned up a few times. The chain is built from TRBV18 and TRBJ1-1; D is perhaps TRBD1 (5 bases). This CDR3 has 15 residues. CDR1 and CDR2 from the germline V gene are KGHSH and LQKENI. V was clipped by 3 bases and J by 2 bases, with 13 bases between them. CDR3 sequence (DNA): TGTGCCAGCTCACCTAACAGGATTAAAAACACTGAAGCTTTCTTT. This translates into CASSPNRIKNTEAFF.

The chain links TRBV6-1 to TRBJ1-2; perhaps TRBD1 as D (5 bases). The length of the CDR3 is 14 residues. V was trimmed by 1 base and J by 4 bases, leaving 10 bases between them. Germline loops: CDR1 MNHNS, CDR2 SASEGT. Here the CDR3 reads CASSEGGVVYGYTF. CDR3 bases: TGTGCCAGCAGTGAAGGGGGGGTTGTCTATGGCTACACCTTC.

The V and J genes are TRBV19 and TRBJ2-5; 14 bases agree with TRBD2. This CDR3 spans 18 amino acids. Germline V gene lookup returns CDR1 LNHDA and CDR2 SQIVND (reference sequence). V was pared by 6 bases and J by 4 bases, with 13 bases of the junction left unmatched. The CDR3 DNA reads TGTGCCAGTAGCACTAGACTAGCGGGAGGGCCGTCGGCAGAGACCCAGTACTTC. It translates to CASSTRLAGGPSAETQYF.

CDR3 nucleotide sequence: TGTGCCAGCAGCGTCGGGGCCACAGATACGCAGTATTTT. This gives the protein CASSVGATDTQYF. V gene TRBV9 combines with J gene TRBJ2-3; D may correspond to TRBD1 or TRBD2 (5 bases each). Trimming took off 2 bases at V and 2 bases at J, with 6 bases between the two ends. Germline assignment: CDR1 SGDLS and CDR2 YYNGEE. The CDR3 loop spans 13 amino acids.

The rearrangement uses TRBV27 and TRBJ1-6; no firm D call. V lost 0 bases, J lost 10 bases, and 7 bases lay in between. CDR3 length: 13 amino acids. Germline CDR1 is MNHEY and CDR2 is SMNVEV (reference sequence). CDR3 residues: CASSLSFGSPLHF. For the CDR3, the DNA is TGTGCCAGCAGTTTATCCTTTGGATCACCCCTCCACTTT.

The genes are TRBV3-1 (or the pseudogene TRBV3-2) and TRBJ2-5; TRBD2 is a possible D gene (6 bases). Looked up from germline, CDR1 is LGHDT and CDR2 is YNNKEL (reference sequence). The CDR3 sequence is 11 residues long. V lost 4 bases and J 9 bases, leaving 9 bases between the germline ends. The CDR3 sequence is CASSLGGAQYF. CDR3 bases: TGTGCCAGCAGCCTGGGGGGTGCCCAGTACTTC.

This chain uses TRBV20-1 with TRBJ1-2; TRBD1 is a possible D gene (5 bases). V dropped 7 bases and J dropped 8 bases, with 8 bases sitting between them. CDR1 and CDR2 (germline): DFQATT, SNEGSKA (reference sequence). The CDR3 totals 9 residues. The CDR3 sequence is CSVGLGYTF. The CDR3 DNA follows: TGCAGTGTGGGGCTAGGCTACACCTTC.

The genes are TRBV13 and TRBJ2-7; D remains unclear. The CDR3 spans 14 residues. Between the trimmed V and J ends, which lost 5 bases and 3 bases, there was a span of 14 bases. Germline CDR1 PRHDT, CDR2 FYEKMQ (reference sequence). For the CDR3, the DNA is TGTGCCAGCAGCCGTCGAGTAGACCTCTACGAGCAGTACTTC. This codes for CASSRRVDLYEQYF. Variable domain in full (rest from reference TRBV13 and TRBJ2-7): AAGVIQSPRHLIKEKRETATLKCYPIPRHDTVYWYQQGPGQDPQFLISFYEKMQSDKGSIPDRFSAQQFSDYHSELNMSSLELGDSALYFCASSRRVDLYEQYFGPGTRLTVT.

This clone was counted between two and nine times. The gene calls are TRBV27 and TRBJ2-2, with 9 bases aligning to TRBD2. Germline CDR1 MNHEY, CDR2 SMNVEV (reference sequence). There are 15 residues in the CDR3. Losses at the gene ends were 2 bases for V and 6 bases for J; bases not matched to a gene: 4. CDR3 coding DNA: TGTGCCAGCAGTTTAGCGGGAGGGCCACCCGGGGAGCTGTTTTTT. This translates into CASSLAGGPPGELFF.